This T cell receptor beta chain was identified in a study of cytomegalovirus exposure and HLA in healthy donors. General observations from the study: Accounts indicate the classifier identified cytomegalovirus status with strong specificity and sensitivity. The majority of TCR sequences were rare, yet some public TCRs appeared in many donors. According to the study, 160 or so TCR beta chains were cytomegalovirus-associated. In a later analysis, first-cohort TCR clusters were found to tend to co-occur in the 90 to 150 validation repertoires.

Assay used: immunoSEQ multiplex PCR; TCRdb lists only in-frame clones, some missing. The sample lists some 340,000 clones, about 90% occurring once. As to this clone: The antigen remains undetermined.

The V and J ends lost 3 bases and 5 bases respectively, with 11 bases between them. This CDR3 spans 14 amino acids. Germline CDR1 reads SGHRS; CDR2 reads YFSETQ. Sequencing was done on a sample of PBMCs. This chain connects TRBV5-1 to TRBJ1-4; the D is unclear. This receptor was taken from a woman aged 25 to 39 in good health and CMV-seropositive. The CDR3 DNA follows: TGCGCCAGCAGCTCGCAGGCGATAAATGAAAAACTGTTTTTT. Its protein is CASSSQAINEKLFF.